This TCR beta chain was obtained from a study of blood T cell repertoires in COVID-19. Looking at the study overall: Collection of acute and convalescent COVID-19 samples took place in the United States, Italy and Spain. PBMCs, B-cell-depleted T cells, or T cells provided the cDNA or gDNA that made up the material.

Original processing notes: Scientists estimated how many nucleated cells there were by amplifying reference gene primers. Measured with immunoSEQ multiplex PCR; TCRdb has only the in-frame clones, and not every one. D and trimming were read from the DNA, whereas the V and J calls and clone size are those reported in that table. The top ten clones hold around 8.6% of a sample with 150,000 to 200,000 clones, 65% to 90% of them seen once. Germline V gives CDR1 SGDLS, CDR2 YYNGEE. The CDR3 contains 16 residues. Between the trimmed V and J ends, which lost 0 bases and 0 bases, there was a span of 11 bases.

The sequencing sample was made of peripheral blood. The chain uses TRBV9 and TRBJ2-3; D is unresolved. This TCR came from a man aged 50 to 60 with active or convalescent COVID-19. The CDR3 bases are TGTGCCAGCAGCGTAGGCGGCTCCACTAGCACAGATACGCAGTATTTT. Amino acid sequence: CASSVGGSTSTDTQYF.